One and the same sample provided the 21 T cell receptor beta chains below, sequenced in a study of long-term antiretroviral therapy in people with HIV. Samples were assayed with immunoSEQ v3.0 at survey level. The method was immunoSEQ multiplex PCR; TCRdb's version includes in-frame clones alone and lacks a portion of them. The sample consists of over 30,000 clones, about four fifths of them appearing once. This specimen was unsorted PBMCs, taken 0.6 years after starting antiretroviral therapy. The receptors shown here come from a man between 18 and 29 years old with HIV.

CDR3 residues: CASSIGRGMNTEAFF. The CDR3, as DNA: TGTGCCAGTAGTATAGGACGGGGGATGAACACTGAAGCTTTCTTT. V usage is TRBV19 and J usage is TRBJ1-1; perhaps TRBD1 as D (5 bases). The length of the CDR3 is 15 residues. Trimming removed 1 base from V and 0 bases from J, with 9 bases in between. Germline V gene data show CDR1 as LNHDA and CDR2 as SQIVND (reference sequence).

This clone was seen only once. CDR3 sequence reads: CASSSAGRVTEAFF. As DNA, the CDR3 is TGTGCCAGCTCAAGCGCTGGGCGGGTCACTGAAGCTTTCTTT. V usage is TRBV18 and J usage is TRBJ1-1; no clear D gene. The germline gives CDR1 KGHSH, CDR2 LQKENI. V lost 5 bases and J lost 4, with 14 bases in between. This CDR3 region has 14 residues.

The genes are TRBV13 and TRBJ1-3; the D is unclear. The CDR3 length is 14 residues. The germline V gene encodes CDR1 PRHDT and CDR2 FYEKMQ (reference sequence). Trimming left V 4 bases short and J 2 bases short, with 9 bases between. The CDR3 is CASSSDGAGNTIYF. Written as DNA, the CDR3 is TGTGCCAGCAGCTCGGACGGAGCTGGAAACACCATATATTTT.

The CDR3 spells CASSERGTINTGELFF. The CDR3 DNA reads as TGTGCCAGCAGTGAACGCGGGACGATCAACACCGGGGAGCTGTTTTTT. J is TRBJ2-2 and V is TRBV25-1; a weak D match, TRBD2 (6 bases). Germline V gene lookup returns CDR1 MGHDK and CDR2 SYGVNS. V was trimmed by 2 bases and J by 2 bases, leaving 12 bases between them. The CDR3 totals 16 residues.

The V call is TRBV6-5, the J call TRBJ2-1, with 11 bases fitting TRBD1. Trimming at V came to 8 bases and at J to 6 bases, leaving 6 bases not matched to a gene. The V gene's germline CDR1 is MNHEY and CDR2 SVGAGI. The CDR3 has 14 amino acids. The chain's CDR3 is CASRTGTGGNEQFF. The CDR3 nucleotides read TGTGCCAGCCGAACCGGGACAGGGGGCAATGAGCAGTTCTTC.

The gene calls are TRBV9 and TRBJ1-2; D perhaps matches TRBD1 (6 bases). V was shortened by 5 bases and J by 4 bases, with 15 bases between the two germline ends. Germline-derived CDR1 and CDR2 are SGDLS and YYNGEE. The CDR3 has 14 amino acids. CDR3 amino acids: CASRGGGFGYGYTF. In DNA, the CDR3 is TGTGCCAGCAGAGGGGGTGGTTTTGGCTATGGCTACACCTTC.

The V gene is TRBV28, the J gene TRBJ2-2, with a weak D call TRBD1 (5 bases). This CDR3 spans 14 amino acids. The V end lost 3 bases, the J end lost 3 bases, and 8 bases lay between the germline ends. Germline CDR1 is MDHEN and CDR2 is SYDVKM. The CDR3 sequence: CASSFGAHTGELFF. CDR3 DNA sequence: TGTGCCAGCAGTTTTGGGGCTCACACCGGGGAGCTGTTTTTT. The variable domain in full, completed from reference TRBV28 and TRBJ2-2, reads DVKVTQSSRYLVKRTGEKVFLECVQDMDHENMFWYRQDPGLGLRLIYFSYDVKMKEKGDIPEGYSVSREKKERFSLILESASTNQTSMYLCASSFGAHTGELFFGEGSRLTVL.

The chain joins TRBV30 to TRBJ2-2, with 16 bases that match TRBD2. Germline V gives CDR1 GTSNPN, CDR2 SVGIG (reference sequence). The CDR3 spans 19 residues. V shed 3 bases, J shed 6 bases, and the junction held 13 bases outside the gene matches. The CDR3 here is CAWRQRGGTSGRGAGELFF. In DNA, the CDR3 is TGTGCCTGGAGACAGCGGGGAGGGACTAGCGGGAGGGGCGCCGGGGAGCTGTTTTTT.

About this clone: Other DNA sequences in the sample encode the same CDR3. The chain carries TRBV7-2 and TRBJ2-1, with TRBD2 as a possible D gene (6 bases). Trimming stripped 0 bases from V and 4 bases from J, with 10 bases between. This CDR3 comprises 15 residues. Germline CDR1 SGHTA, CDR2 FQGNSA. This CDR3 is CASSLAAGSYNEQFF. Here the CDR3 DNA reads TGTGCCAGCAGCTTAGCGGCGGGATCTTACAATGAGCAGTTCTTC.

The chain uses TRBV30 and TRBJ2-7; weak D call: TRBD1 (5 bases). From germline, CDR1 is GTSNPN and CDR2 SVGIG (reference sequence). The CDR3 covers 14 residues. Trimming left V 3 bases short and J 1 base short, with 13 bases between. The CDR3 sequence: CAWRIQAGSYEQYF. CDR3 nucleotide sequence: TGTGCCTGGAGGATACAGGCAGGGTCCTACGAGCAGTACTTC.

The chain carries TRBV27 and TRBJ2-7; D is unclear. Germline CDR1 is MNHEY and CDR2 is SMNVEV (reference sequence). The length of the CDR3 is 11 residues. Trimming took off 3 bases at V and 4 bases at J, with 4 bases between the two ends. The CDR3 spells CASSFGYEQYF. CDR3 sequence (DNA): TGTGCCAGCAGTTTCGGTTACGAGCAGTACTTC.

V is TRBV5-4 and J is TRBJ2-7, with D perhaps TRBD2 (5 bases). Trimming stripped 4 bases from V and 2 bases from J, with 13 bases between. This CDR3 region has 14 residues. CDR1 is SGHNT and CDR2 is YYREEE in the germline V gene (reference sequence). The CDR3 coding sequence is TGTGCCAGCAGCGGCGACGGGAAGCCCTACGAGCAGTACTTC. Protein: CASSGDGKPYEQYF.

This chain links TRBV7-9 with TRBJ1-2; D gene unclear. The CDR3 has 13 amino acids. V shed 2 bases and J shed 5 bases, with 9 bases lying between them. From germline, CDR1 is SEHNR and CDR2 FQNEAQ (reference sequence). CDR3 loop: CASSLPFGYGYTF. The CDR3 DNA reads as TGTGCCAGCAGCTTACCGTTTGGTTATGGCTACACCTTC.

The CDR3 loop reads CASSQEFRIYEQYF. The DNA of the CDR3 is TGCGCCAGCAGCCAAGAATTCAGAATCTACGAGCAGTACTTC. The rearrangement links TRBV4-1 to TRBJ2-7; the D is unclear. V lost 0 bases to trimming and J lost 3 bases, with 9 bases between them. This CDR3 is 14 amino acids long. From germline, CDR1 is MGHRA and CDR2 YSYEKL.

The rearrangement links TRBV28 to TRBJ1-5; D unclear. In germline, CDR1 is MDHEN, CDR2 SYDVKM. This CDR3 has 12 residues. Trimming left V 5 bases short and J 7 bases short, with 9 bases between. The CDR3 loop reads CASSPSRQPQHF. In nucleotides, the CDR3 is TGTGCCAGCAGTCCCTCGAGACAGCCCCAGCATTTT.

For the CDR3, the DNA is TGTGCCAGCAGCTTGGGGGGGAGGTACGAGCAGTACTTC. Its translation: CASSLGGRYEQYF. The rearrangement uses TRBV5-6 and TRBJ2-7; D possibly corresponds to TRBD2 (6 bases). Trimming removed 0 bases at V and 4 bases at J, with 8 bases between. Per the germline V gene, CDR1 is SGHDT and CDR2 is YYEEEE. The CDR3 runs to 13 residues.

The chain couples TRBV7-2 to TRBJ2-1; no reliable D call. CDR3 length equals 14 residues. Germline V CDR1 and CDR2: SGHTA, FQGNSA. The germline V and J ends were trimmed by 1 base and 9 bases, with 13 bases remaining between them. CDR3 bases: TGTGCCAGCAGCTTAGAATCTAGATCGCCTGAGCAGTTCTTC. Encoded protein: CASSLESRSPEQFF.

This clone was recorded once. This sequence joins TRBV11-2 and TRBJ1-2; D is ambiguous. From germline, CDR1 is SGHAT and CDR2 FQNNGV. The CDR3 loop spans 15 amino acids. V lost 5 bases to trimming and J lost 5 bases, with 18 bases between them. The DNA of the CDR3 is TGTGCCAGCAGCAGCCTCGAGGGATGGCTTTATGGCTACACCTTC. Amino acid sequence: CASSSLEGWLYGYTF.

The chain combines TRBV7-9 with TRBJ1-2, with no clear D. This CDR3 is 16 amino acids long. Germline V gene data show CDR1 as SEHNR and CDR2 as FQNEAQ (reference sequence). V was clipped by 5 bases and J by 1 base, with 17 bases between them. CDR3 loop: CASSLGLVDHNYGYTF. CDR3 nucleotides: TGTGCCAGCAGCCTAGGGTTGGTGGACCATAACTATGGCTACACCTTC.

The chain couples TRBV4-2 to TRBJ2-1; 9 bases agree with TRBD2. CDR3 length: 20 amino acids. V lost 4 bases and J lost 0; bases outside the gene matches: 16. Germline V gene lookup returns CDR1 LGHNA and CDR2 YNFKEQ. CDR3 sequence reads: CASSPYVASGRSSSYNEQFF. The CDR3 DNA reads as TGTGCCAGCAGCCCCTATGTAGCCAGCGGGAGGTCAAGCTCCTACAATGAGCAGTTCTTC.

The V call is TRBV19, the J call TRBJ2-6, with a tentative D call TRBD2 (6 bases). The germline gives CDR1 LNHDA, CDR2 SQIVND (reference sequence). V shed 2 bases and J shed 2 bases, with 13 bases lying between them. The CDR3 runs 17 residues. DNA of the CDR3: TGTGCCAGTAGTATAAAAGGGGACTTGCCTGGGGCCAACGTCCTGACTTTC. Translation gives CASSIKGDLPGANVLTF.